Listed below are T cell receptor beta chains from one sample, sequenced in a study of blood T cell repertoires in COVID-19. TCRdb's copy holds only in-frame clones and misses some; the assay was immunoSEQ multiplex PCR. The sample consists of under 200,000 clones, 70% to 90% of them appearing once. Sequencing was done on a sample of peripheral blood. Every receptor here comes from a woman aged 80 or older in a cohort sampled during active or convalescent COVID-19. The CDR3 runs from the conserved cysteine through the conserved F or W. A D gene is named only where the DNA matches it firmly. Expanded clones are given a class, and other clones once, few, many or no size at all.

16	TRBD2	.	TRBV5-6	TRBJ2-7	TGTGCCAGCAGCGACGACTTTAGCGGGGGAACCTACGAGCAGTACTTC	CASSDDFSGGTYEQYF
15	TRBD1	.	TRBV4-3	TRBJ1-2	TGCGCCAGCAGCCAACAAGTACAGGGGAACTATGGCTACACCTTC	CASSQQVQGNYGYTF
14	TRBD2	.	TRBV30	TRBJ2-3	TGTGCCTGGAGTGTATTGAGGGGAGCGGGGTCGGGGGATTTT	CAWSVLRGAGSGDF
15	TRBD1	.	TRBV14	TRBJ1-2	TGTGCCAGCAGCCCCTTAAGGGGGCCGGGCTATGGCTACACCTTC	CASSPLRGPGYGYTF
13	.	.	TRBV7-2	TRBJ2-3	TGTGCCAGCAGCTTAGAGCAGCGTCATACGCAGTATTTT	CASSLEQRHTQYF
17	TRBD1	.	TRBV2	TRBJ1-2	TGTGCCAGCTATACTCAAATCCGGGACAGGACTAACTATGGCTACACCTTC	CASYTQIRDRTNYGYTF
18	.	.	TRBV5-5	TRBJ1-5	TGTGCCAGCAGCTTGTCGGGGGGCGGAGGTTTCAGCAATCAGCCCCAGCATTTT	CASSLSGGGGFSNQPQHF
16	TRBD2	few	TRBV7-9	TRBJ2-3	TGTGCCAGCAGCTTCGGACTAGCGGGGGACACAGATACGCAGTATTTT	CASSFGLAGDTDTQYF
13	.	.	TRBV5-1	TRBJ1-2	TGCGCCAGCAGCTTGGACATCCCCTATGGCTACACCTTC	CASSLDIPYGYTF
11	.	.	TRBV20-1	TRBJ2-7	TGCAGTGCTAGAGATTCTTTGGAGCAGTACTTC	CSARDSLEQYF
14	TRBD1	once	TRBV28	TRBJ2-7	TGTGCCAGCAGGGTACAGGGGGGCTCCTACGAGCAGTACTTC	CASRVQGGSYEQYF
20	.	.	TRBV28	TRBJ1-6	TGTGCCAGCAGTTTGTTGGCGTTGACACACCTAAGCTCCTATAATTCACCCCTCCACTTT	CASSLLALTHLSSYNSPLHF
13	.	.	TRBV5-1	TRBJ2-1	TGCGCCAGCAGCTTCAACCAGGGGTATGAGCAGTTCTTC	CASSFNQGYEQFF
13	.	.	TRBV12-3/TRBV12-4	TRBJ1-2	TGTGCCAGCAACTCGGGTTTCAACTATGGCTACACCTTC	CASNSGFNYGYTF
15	.	.	TRBV14	TRBJ2-2	TGTGCCAGCAGCCAAGATCCCACGAACACCGGGGAGCTGTTTTTT	CASSQDPTNTGELFF
11	.	.	TRBV27	TRBJ1-1	TGTGCCAGCAGAACTACCGGTCCAGCTTTCTTT	CASRTTGPAFF
16	.	.	TRBV7-9	TRBJ1-2	TGTGCCAGCAGCTCGCGCCAAACGGGAGTTAACTATGGCTACACCTTC	CASSSRQTGVNYGYTF
17	TRBD1	few	TRBV9	TRBJ2-6	TGTGCCAGCTACGGGACAGACAGACCCTCTGGGGCCAACGTCCTGACTTTC	CASYGTDRPSGANVLTF
14	.	.	TRBV9	TRBJ1-4	TGTGCCAGCAGCGTAAGCGGGTATAATGAAAAACTGTTTTTT	CASSVSGYNEKLFF
16	.	.	TRBV14	TRBJ2-1	TGTGCCAGCAGACCAACAGGGTTTACCTCCTACAATGAGCAGTTCTTC	CASRPTGFTSYNEQFF
18	.	.	TRBV24-1	TRBJ2-7	TGTGCCACCAGTGATGCTCAGCCCCCGGGACATCCCTCCTACGAGCAGTACTTC	CATSDAQPPGHPSYEQYF
16	TRBD2	.	TRBV7-2	TRBJ2-5	TGTGCCAGCAGCTCGACTAGCGGGAGATGGGGGGAGACCCAGTACTTC	CASSSTSGRWGETQYF
16	.	.	TRBV6-1	TRBJ1-5	TGTGCCAGCAGTGCGGGGGGGGGCAGGAACACTCAGCCCCAGCATTTT	CASSAGGGRNTQPQHF
15	.	few	TRBV18	TRBJ1-2	TGTGCCAGCTCACGACAGGATCATAGTCGTTATGGCTACACCTTC	CASSRQDHSRYGYTF
14	TRBD2	.	TRBV2	TRBJ2-5	TGTGCCAGCCGAAAAGTCCGGGGGGAAGAGACCCAGTACTTC	CASRKVRGEETQYF
11	.	.	TRBV2	TRBJ1-1	TGTGCCAGCAGTGAGAGTACTGAAGCTTTCTTT	CASSESTEAFF
13	TRBD1	few	TRBV5-5	TRBJ2-5	TGTGCCAGCAGCGGGACAGGGGTAGAGACCCAGTACTTC	CASSGTGVETQYF
15	TRBD2	.	TRBV5-1	TRBJ2-1	TGCGCCAGCAGCTTGGGGGGCGGGAGGTACAATGAGCAGTTCTTC	CASSLGGGRYNEQFF
15	TRBD1	.	TRBV11-3	TRBJ1-4	TGTGCCAGCAGCGTCCCCGGGACAGGGGGCGAAAAACTGTTTTTT	CASSVPGTGGEKLFF
14	.	.	TRBV5-4	TRBJ2-7	TGTGCCAGCAGACCGACTCTCGACGGCTACGAGCAGTACTTC	CASRPTLDGYEQYF
17	TRBD1	.	TRBV27	TRBJ2-5	TGTGCCAGCAGTTTACCGACCGGACAGGGGAGGTGGGAGACCCAGTACTTC	CASSLPTGQGRWETQYF
15	TRBD2	once	TRBV9	TRBJ2-1	TGTGCCAGCAGCTATAGCGGGGTTCGCAACAATGAGCAGTTCTTC	CASSYSGVRNNEQFF
17	TRBD2	.	TRBV11-2	TRBJ2-2	TGTGCCAGCAGCTTAGGGGGACTAGCGGGGTCGTTTGGGGAGCTGTTTTTT	CASSLGGLAGSFGELFF
15	.	.	TRBV7-9	TRBJ2-2	TGTGCCAGCAGCTTGAAGACTCTATACACCGGGGAGCTGTTTTTT	CASSLKTLYTGELFF
13	TRBD1	.	TRBV10-1	TRBJ1-2	TGCGCCAGCAGTGAAAGACAGGGAATTGGCTACACCTTC	CASSERQGIGYTF
19	.	.	TRBV15	TRBJ1-4	TGTGCCACCAGCGGTCCCTTAGGGGGAAAAAATGCAACTAATGAAAAACTGTTTTTT	CATSGPLGGKNATNEKLFF
15	TRBD2	.	TRBV10-1	TRBJ2-1	TGCGCCAGCAGTGCAGGGACTAGCGGGGGCAATGAGCAGTTCTTC	CASSAGTSGGNEQFF
15	TRBD2	.	TRBV7-9	TRBJ2-5	TGTGCCAGCAGCTTAAATAGCGGGCGCCAAGAGACCCAGTACTTC	CASSLNSGRQETQYF
13	.	.	TRBV6-5	TRBJ2-7	TGTGCCAGCAGTTACAGGGGGAACTACGAGCAGTACTTC	CASSYRGNYEQYF
14	.	few	TRBV27	TRBJ1-4	TGTGCCAGCAGACCAAGACAGGTTAATGAAAAACTGTTTTTT	CASRPRQVNEKLFF
15	.	.	TRBV7-9	TRBJ1-1	TGTGCCAGCAGCTTAAACAGGAGGGGGAACACTGAAGCTTTCTTT	CASSLNRRGNTEAFF
11	.	few	TRBV29-1	TRBJ1-1	TGCAGCGTCGGGTCGGGTTCTGAAGCTTTCTTT	CSVGSGSEAFF
16	TRBD2	.	TRBV10-1	TRBJ2-2	TGCGCCAGCAGTGACGGTAGCGGGGGGGACACCGGGGAGCTGTTTTTT	CASSDGSGGDTGELFF
14	TRBD1	.	TRBV4-1	TRBJ1-1	TGCGCCAGCAGCCCGGGGACAGTGAACACTGAAGCTTTCTTT	CASSPGTVNTEAFF
12	.	.	TRBV2	TRBJ1-1	TGTGCCAGCACCATGGACCGAGGGGAAGCTTTCTTT	CASTMDRGEAFF
13	.	.	TRBV28	TRBJ1-2	TGTGCCAGCACCCCGGGTTCTAAGAATGGCTACACCTTC	CASTPGSKNGYTF
12	.	.	TRBV28	TRBJ2-2	TGTGCCAGCTACCGGGGAACCGGGGAGCTGTTTTTT	CASYRGTGELFF
14	TRBD1	.	TRBV2	TRBJ2-3	TGTGCCAGCAGGTCGACAGGGGGGACAGATACGCAGTATTTT	CASRSTGGTDTQYF
14	TRBD2	.	TRBV29-1	TRBJ2-7	TGCAGCGTTGGGGTAGCGGGGGGAGTCTACGAGCAGTACTTC	CSVGVAGGVYEQYF
13	.	.	TRBV5-1	TRBJ1-1	TGCGCCAGCAGCGTACAGGGCAACACTGAAGCTTTCTTT	CASSVQGNTEAFF